A single sample is the source of the 19 T cell receptor beta chains below, sequenced in a study of radiotherapy plus CTLA-4 blockade in lung cancer. Profiling relied on immunoSEQ multiplex PCR, and the TCRdb table lists in-frame clones only, not all of them. The profile covers about 80,000 clones, with roughly 80% appearing a single time and about 0.79% taken by the ten largest. The sample here was peripheral blood, taken from a patient treated with radiotherapy plus ipilimumab. Receptor source: a human donor with non-small cell lung cancer who had stable disease on radiotherapy plus ipilimumab.

The J gene is TRBJ1-6, the V gene TRBV11-2; TRBD1 is a possible D gene (5 bases). Germline loops: CDR1 SGHAT, CDR2 FQNNGV. This CDR3 contains 17 residues. Trimming left V 1 base short and J 9 bases short, with 19 bases between. CDR3 protein: CASSLVPGSIYFSPLHF. As DNA, the CDR3 is TGTGCCAGCAGCTTAGTTCCAGGGTCCATATATTTTTCACCCCTCCACTTT.

The chain employs TRBV27 and TRBJ2-5; 10 bases are a match to TRBD1. This CDR3 contains 14 residues. CDR1 and CDR2 from the germline V gene are MNHEY and SMNVEV (reference sequence). Germline trimming cut 6 bases from V and 5 bases from J; bases unmatched to any gene: 6. CDR3: CASSKRQGAETQYF. The DNA of the CDR3 is TGTGCCAGCAGCAAGAGACAGGGGGCCGAGACCCAGTACTTC.

The gene calls are TRBV28 and TRBJ1-5; a weak D match, TRBD1 (5 bases). There are 16 residues in the CDR3. The V end was cut by 6 bases, the J end by 2 bases, with 17 bases between. Germline V gene sequence: CDR1 MDHEN, CDR2 SYDVKM. CDR3 sequence reads: CASRPGGGMGNQPQHF. The CDR3 DNA is TGTGCCAGCAGACCCGGGGGAGGAATGGGCAATCAGCCCCAGCATTTT.

V usage is TRBV2 and J usage is TRBJ1-5; tentative D call: TRBD1 (6 bases). The CDR3 runs to 14 residues. Trimming shortened V by 5 bases and J by 7 bases, and 15 bases separated the two germline ends. Germline lookup yields CDR1 SNHLY and CDR2 FYNNEI. The CDR3 loop is CASSLDRTYQPQHF. In DNA form, the CDR3 reads TGTGCCAGCAGTTTAGACAGGACGTACCAGCCCCAGCATTTT.

The chain is built from TRBV10-1 and TRBJ1-5; D is unresolved. The V and J ends lost 2 bases and 6 bases respectively, with 5 bases between them. Looked up from germline, CDR1 is WNHNN and CDR2 is SYGVQD (reference sequence). The CDR3 extends over 12 amino acids. The CDR3 is CASSEGTQPQHF. CDR3 in DNA: TGCGCCAGCAGTGAGGGTACTCAGCCCCAGCATTTT.

This rearrangement joins TRBV6-1 to TRBJ1-2; TRBD1 matches at 8 bases. The CDR3 length is 13 residues. Trimming cost V 5 bases and J 3 bases; bases outside gene matches: 2. Germline V gene lookup returns CDR1 MNHNS and CDR2 SASEGT. The CDR3 is CASSPGGYYGYTF. CDR3 DNA sequence: TGTGCCAGCAGTCCAGGGGGCTACTATGGCTACACCTTC.

This rearrangement joins TRBV5-1 to TRBJ1-1, with a tentative D call TRBD1 (5 bases). The CDR3 contains 14 residues. Trimming took 5 bases from V and 1 from J, leaving 12 bases between them. In germline, CDR1 is SGHRS, CDR2 YFSETQ. The CDR3 DNA follows: TGCGCCAGCAGTCGGGACGGGAGGAACACTGAAGCTTTCTTT. Amino acids: CASSRDGRNTEAFF. Variable domain in full (rest from reference TRBV5-1 and TRBJ1-1): KAGVTQTPRYLIKTRGQQVTLSCSPISGHRSVSWYQQTPGQGLQFLFEYFSETQRNKGNFPGRFSGRQFSNSRSEMNVSTLELGDSALYLCASSRDGRNTEAFFGQGTRLTVV.

The V gene is TRBV7-2, the J gene TRBJ2-5, with no clear D. Trimming removed 7 bases from V and 0 bases from J, with 9 bases in between. The CDR3 sequence is 13 residues long. CDR1 and CDR2 (germline): SGHTA, FQGNSA. The CDR3 coding sequence is TGTGCCAGCAAAAGAGAGTACCAAGAGACCCAGTACTTC. Translation gives CASKREYQETQYF.

This clone showed up just a few times. The J gene is TRBJ2-3, the V gene TRBV11-2; D unresolved. V was clipped by 2 bases and J by 2 bases, with 8 bases between them. Germline CDR1 is SGHAT and CDR2 is FQNNGV. The CDR3 has 14 residues. The CDR3 is CASSLSQPTDTQYF. For the CDR3, the DNA is TGTGCCAGCAGCTTATCCCAGCCCACAGATACGCAGTATTTT.

This clone showed up just once. The chain carries TRBV29-1 and TRBJ1-2, with TRBD1 as a possible D gene (6 bases). The germline CDR1 and CDR2 sequences are SQVTM and ANQGSEA. There are 12 residues in the CDR3. Trimming took 6 bases from V and 2 from J, leaving 10 bases between them. Written as DNA, the CDR3 is TGCAGCGTGCAACAGGGAAACTATGGCTACACCTTC. It encodes CSVQQGNYGYTF. The complete variable domain, with remaining parts taken from reference TRBV29-1 and TRBJ1-2, reads SAVISQKPSRDICQRGTSLTIQCQVDSQVTMMFWYRQQPGQSLTLIATANQGSEATYESGFVIDKFPISRPNLTFSTLTVSNMSPEDSSIYLCSVQQGNYGYTFGSGTRLTVV.

The chain links TRBV6-1 to TRBJ2-3; unclear D gene. The germline CDR1 and CDR2 sequences are MNHNS and SASEGT. Trimming left V 2 bases short and J 1 base short, with 4 bases between. The CDR3 contains 13 residues. The CDR3, as DNA: TGTGCCAGCAGTGAACTTGGCACAGATACGCAGTATTTT. Translation: CASSELGTDTQYF.

This sequence joins TRBV4-1 and TRBJ2-5, with a possible D match to TRBD1 (5 bases). The CDR3 is made up of 15 amino acids. Trimming stripped 0 bases from V and 1 base from J, with 9 bases between. CDR1 is MGHRA, CDR2 YSYEKL, per germline. Written as DNA, the CDR3 is TGCGCCAGCAGCCAAGATTGGACAAGCCAAGAGACCCAGTACTTC. Translated, it gives CASSQDWTSQETQYF.

The chain has TRBV15 and TRBJ2-7, with TRBD1 matching over 9 bases. The CDR3 runs 15 residues. The germline V gene encodes CDR1 LNHNV and CDR2 YYDKDF (reference sequence). The ends lost 3 bases at V and 0 bases at J; junction bases unmatched: 3. CDR3 nucleotide sequence: TGTGCCACCAGCAGGGGGACAGGGAGCTCCTACGAGCAGTACTTC. Translation: CATSRGTGSSYEQYF.

The J gene is TRBJ1-5, the V gene TRBV19; 8 nucleotides agree with TRBD1. Germline assignment: CDR1 LNHDA and CDR2 SQIVND (reference sequence). Trimming cost V 4 bases and J 6 bases; bases outside gene matches: 5. CDR3 length equals 14 residues. The CDR3 coding sequence is TGTGCCAGTAGTAGGACAGGGCCGGGTCAGCCCCAGCATTTT. Its protein product is CASSRTGPGQPQHF. Full variable domain (outside the CDR3, taken from reference TRBV19 and TRBJ1-5): DGGITQSPKYLFRKEGQNVTLSCEQNLNHDAMYWYRQDPGQGLRLIYYSQIVNDFQKGDIAEGYSVSREKKESFPLTVTSAQKNPTAFYLCASSRTGPGQPQHFGDGTRLSIL.

The chain is built from TRBV5-5 and TRBJ1-6, with TRBD1 identical over 7 bases. The germline gives CDR1 SGHKS, CDR2 YYEKEE (reference sequence). With V trimmed by 4 bases and J by 7 bases, 11 bases remained unmatched. CDR3 length: 16 residues. As DNA, the CDR3 is TGTGCCAGCAGCCTTACGGGACAGCCGGAGAATTCACCCCTCCACTTT. Residues: CASSLTGQPENSPLHF.

The rearrangement uses TRBV5-1 and TRBJ2-7; either TRBD1 or TRBD2 may supply D (7 bases each). Germline assignment: CDR1 SGHRS and CDR2 YFSETQ. CDR3 length equals 15 residues. The V end was cut by 4 bases, the J end by 4 bases, with 18 bases between. The CDR3 region is CASSRGGGTAYEQYF. The CDR3 nucleotides are TGCGCCAGCAGCCGAGGGGGAGGGACAGCTTACGAGCAGTACTTC. Using reference TRBV5-1 and TRBJ2-7 for the parts outside the CDR3, the full variable domain is KAGVTQTPRYLIKTRGQQVTLSCSPISGHRSVSWYQQTPGQGLQFLFEYFSETQRNKGNFPGRFSGRQFSNSRSEMNVSTLELGDSALYLCASSRGGGTAYEQYFGPGTRLTVT.

The gene calls are TRBV18 and TRBJ2-2; D is tentatively TRBD1 or TRBD2 (5 bases each). The CDR3 is 15 residues long. The germline V and J ends were trimmed by 2 bases and 7 bases, with 14 bases remaining between them. Per the germline V gene, CDR1 is KGHSH and CDR2 is LQKENI. The DNA for the CDR3 is TGTGCCAGCTCACCAACCGAGGGGTGGATCGGGGAGCTGTTTTTT. The encoded protein is CASSPTEGWIGELFF.

V and J are TRBV7-2 and TRBJ2-7, with 8 positions matching TRBD2. V was clipped by 0 bases and J by 7 bases; unmatched bases: 8. The CDR3 loop spans 15 amino acids. The germline V gene encodes CDR1 SGHTA and CDR2 FQGNSA. The DNA of the CDR3 is TGTGCCAGCAGCTTAGCCCCCAGTTCTAGCGGGGAGCAGTACTTC. Amino acid sequence: CASSLAPSSSGEQYF.

This clone showed up just a few times. The chain uses TRBV27 and TRBJ2-7, with D possibly TRBD2 on 5 matching bases. CDR1 is MNHEY and CDR2 is SMNVEV in the germline V gene (reference sequence). The CDR3 has 14 residues. V lost 3 bases to trimming and J lost 4 bases, with 13 bases between them. The CDR3 DNA is TGTGCCAGCAGTTTCCTCGGGGTAGCGTACGAGCAGTACTTC. Its translation: CASSFLGVAYEQYF.